A selection of T cell receptor beta chains follows, all from one sample in a study of blood T cell repertoires in COVID-19. TCRdb's table, derived via immunoSEQ multiplex PCR, lists solely in-frame clones and lacks some. The data show approximately 90,000 clones, with approximately 91% seen just once and 4.5% to 6.5% held by the top ten. The specimen was peripheral blood. These receptors were taken from a man between 60 and 70 years old with COVID-19, enrolled during active disease. The CDR3 runs from the conserved cysteine through the conserved F or W. A D gene is named only where the DNA matches it firmly. Clone size, where shown, is once, few, many, or a class for clones that have expanded.

V gene	clone size	J gene	D gene	CDR3 protein	CDR3 DNA
TRBV30	NA	TRBJ1-4	TRBD1	CAWSSADRGNEKLFF	TGTGCCTGGAGTTCAGCGGACAGGGGGAATGAAAAACTGTTTTTT
TRBV4-2	NA	TRBJ2-5	TRBD2	CASSQGLAEETQYF	TGTGCCAGCAGCCAAGGACTAGCGGAAGAGACCCAGTACTTC
TRBV28	NA	TRBJ1-1	NA	CASSFGVQAEAFF	TGTGCCAGCAGTTTCGGGGTCCAGGCTGAAGCTTTCTTT
TRBV6-2/TRBV6-3	NA	TRBJ1-3	NA	CASSSRGGSGNTIYF	TGTGCCAGCAGTTCTCGCGGTGGCTCTGGAAACACCATATATTTT
TRBV28	NA	TRBJ1-5	NA	CASSPGRVGNQPQHF	TGTGCCAGCAGCCCCGGGAGGGTTGGCAATCAGCCCCAGCATTTT
TRBV5-1	NA	TRBJ2-2	TRBD1	CASSQDRVLIGELFF	TGCGCCAGCAGCCAGGACAGGGTTTTGATCGGGGAGCTGTTTTTT
TRBV19	NA	TRBJ1-1	TRBD1	CASSITGGNTEAFF	TGTGCCAGTAGTATTACAGGGGGGAACACTGAAGCTTTCTTT
TRBV11-3	once	TRBJ2-5	TRBD2	CASSLDPGLAGEGETQYF	TGTGCCAGCAGCTTAGATCCGGGACTAGCGGGAGAAGGGGAGACCCAGTACTTC
TRBV5-8	NA	TRBJ2-3	NA	CASSPLEGDTQYF	TGTGCCAGCAGCCCTCTGGAGGGAGATACGCAGTATTTT
TRBV2	NA	TRBJ1-5	TRBD1	CASRDRDHSNQPQHF	TGTGCCAGCAGGGACAGGGACCATAGCAATCAGCCCCAGCATTTT
TRBV19	NA	TRBJ1-6	NA	CASSSTDANSPLHF	TGTGCCAGTTCTTCGACAGATGCAAATTCACCCCTCCACTTT
TRBV29-1	NA	TRBJ1-2	NA	CSVGGDYGYTF	TGCAGCGTTGGGGGGGACTATGGCTACACCTTC
TRBV3-1/TRBV3-2	NA	TRBJ1-2	NA	CASSHLTGNYGYTF	TGTGCCAGCAGCCACCTAACAGGGAACTATGGCTACACCTTC
TRBV4-1	NA	TRBJ1-4	NA	CASSPRTDNEKLFF	TGCGCCAGCAGCCCCCGGACAGATAATGAAAAACTGTTTTTT
TRBV7-9	NA	TRBJ2-2	TRBD1	CASSLSNTGGANTGELFF	TGTGCCAGCAGCTTATCTAATACAGGGGGCGCGAACACCGGGGAGCTGTTTTTT
TRBV6-2/TRBV6-3	NA	TRBJ2-5	NA	CASSYSSPGQETQYF	TGTGCCAGCAGTTACTCGTCTCCGGGACAAGAGACCCAGTACTTC
TRBV9	NA	TRBJ1-2	NA	CASSGGGVYGYTF	TGTGCCAGCAGCGGGGGAGGGGTCTATGGCTACACCTTC
TRBV19	few	TRBJ2-2	NA	CASNGLGTGELFF	TGTGCCAGTAACGGGTTAGGCACCGGGGAGCTGTTTTTT
TRBV7-9	NA	TRBJ1-2	TRBD1	CASSLEGSAGGDGYTF	TGTGCCAGCAGCTTAGAAGGGAGTGCAGGGGGCGATGGCTACACCTTC
TRBV11-3	once	TRBJ2-2	NA	CASRARANTGELFF	TGTGCCAGCCGTGCCAGGGCTAACACCGGGGAGCTGTTTTTT
TRBV10-3	NA	TRBJ2-3	TRBD2	CAISERLAGSTDTQYF	TGTGCCATCAGTGAGAGATTAGCGGGGAGCACAGATACGCAGTATTTT
TRBV5-1	NA	TRBJ2-5	NA	CASSSWEVETQYF	TGCGCCAGCAGCTCTTGGGAGGTGGAGACCCAGTACTTC
TRBV9	once	TRBJ1-5	NA	CASSVSGTEGQPQHF	TGTGCCAGCAGCGTAAGTGGTACAGAGGGTCAGCCCCAGCATTTT
TRBV7-9	NA	TRBJ2-7	TRBD1	CASSQSEQGYEQYF	TGTGCCAGCAGCCAATCCGAACAGGGGTACGAGCAGTACTTC
TRBV11-2	NA	TRBJ2-1	TRBD2	CASNKETGTSRLNEQFF	TGTGCCAGCAATAAAGAGACCGGGACTAGCCGACTAAATGAGCAGTTCTTC
TRBV6-2/TRBV6-3	medium-sized	TRBJ1-2	TRBD1	CASSYRGQLYGYTF	TGTGCCAGCAGTTACCGGGGACAGCTCTATGGCTACACCTTC
TRBV7-2	NA	TRBJ1-1	TRBD1	CASSLGPGTARNTEAFF	TGTGCCAGCAGCTTAGGGCCGGGGACAGCCCGTAACACTGAAGCTTTCTTT
TRBV9	once	TRBJ2-2	NA	CASSPGGVTGELFF	TGTGCCAGCAGCCCGGGCGGGGTCACCGGGGAGCTGTTTTTT
TRBV29-1	NA	TRBJ2-5	TRBD1	CSVMRQGVSQETQYF	TGCAGCGTAATGAGACAGGGTGTCTCCCAAGAGACCCAGTACTTC
TRBV7-9	few	TRBJ2-3	NA	CASSTPGDSSTDTQYF	TGTGCCAGCAGCACCCCGGGGGACTCTAGCACAGATACGCAGTATTTT
TRBV20-1	NA	TRBJ1-2	TRBD1	CSASSSGTVYGYTF	TGCAGTGCTAGTTCGAGTGGGACAGTCTATGGCTACACCTTC
TRBV19	NA	TRBJ1-2	NA	CASSTLMRGYGYTF	TGTGCCAGTAGTACCCTAATGCGGGGCTATGGCTACACCTTC
TRBV7-2	NA	TRBJ2-2	NA	CASSSSRAVRTGELFF	TGTGCCAGCAGCTCGAGCAGGGCCGTGAGGACCGGGGAGCTGTTTTTT
TRBV24-1	once	TRBJ2-2	TRBD1	CATSDVTGPGTGELFF	TGTGCCACCAGTGATGTGACAGGGCCGGGCACCGGGGAGCTGTTTTTT
TRBV7-9	NA	TRBJ2-1	TRBD1	CASSWDRSNEQFF	TGTGCCAGCAGCTGGGACAGAAGCAATGAGCAGTTCTTC
TRBV12-3/TRBV12-4	NA	TRBJ2-3	NA	CASSFGTADTQYF	TGTGCCAGCAGTTTCGGTACCGCAGATACGCAGTATTTT
TRBV29-1	NA	TRBJ1-1	TRBD1	CSVVARDRVGMNTEAFF	TGCAGCGTTGTCGCCAGGGACAGAGTGGGAATGAACACTGAAGCTTTCTTT
TRBV7-2	NA	TRBJ2-2	NA	CASGLATGELFF	TGTGCCAGCGGGCTAGCCACCGGGGAGCTGTTTTTT
TRBV5-4	NA	TRBJ1-1	NA	CASSSNQWTEAFF	TGTGCCAGCAGCTCTAATCAATGGACTGAAGCTTTCTTT
TRBV7-2	NA	TRBJ1-3	NA	CATRRVLSGNTIYF	TGTGCCACCCGCCGGGTCCTCTCTGGAAACACCATATATTTT
TRBV10-3	NA	TRBJ2-2	NA	CAIRGGSDSTGELFF	TGTGCCATCAGGGGGGGTAGCGATAGCACCGGGGAGCTGTTTTTT
TRBV15	NA	TRBJ2-1	NA	CATSVGTMNNEQFF	TGTGCCACCAGCGTCGGGACAATGAACAATGAGCAGTTCTTC
TRBV7-3	NA	TRBJ1-4	TRBD1	CASSFWVDRVEKLFF	TGTGCCAGCAGCTTCTGGGTCGACAGGGTTGAAAAACTGTTTTTT
TRBV28	NA	TRBJ2-1	TRBD1	CASGFSGTGRNEQFF	TGTGCCAGCGGGTTCTCCGGGACAGGGAGGAATGAGCAGTTCTTC
TRBV18	NA	TRBJ2-5	NA	CASSPGGPRIGETQYF	TGTGCCAGCTCACCCGGGGGGCCCCGTATTGGGGAGACCCAGTACTTC
TRBV4-3	NA	TRBJ1-6	TRBD1	CASSQLPGGDNSPLHF	TGCGCCAGCAGCCAACTCCCAGGGGGAGATAATTCACCCCTCCACTTT
TRBV19	NA	TRBJ1-5	NA	CASRREGPLNQPQHF	TGTGCCAGTAGGAGGGAGGGTCCCCTAAATCAGCCCCAGCATTTT
TRBV19	NA	TRBJ2-3	NA	CASSIQAGSRTDTQYF	TGTGCCAGTAGTATCCAGGCCGGGAGCCGAACAGATACGCAGTATTTT
TRBV5-1	NA	TRBJ2-1	NA	CASSLEDPRVTEQFF	TGCGCCAGCAGCTTGGAGGACCCCAGGGTCACTGAGCAGTTCTTC
TRBV9	NA	TRBJ2-5	TRBD2	CASSPNSGSGWETQYF	TGTGCCAGCAGCCCTAATAGCGGGAGCGGATGGGAGACCCAGTACTTC
TRBV19	once	TRBJ2-5	TRBD1	CASSRDSIQETQYF	TGTGCCAGTAGTAGGGACAGCATCCAAGAGACCCAGTACTTC
TRBV12-3/TRBV12-4	NA	TRBJ1-4	NA	CAIGRGAEEKLFF	TGTGCCATCGGGCGGGGGGCTGAGGAAAAACTGTTTTTT
TRBV6-2/TRBV6-3	NA	TRBJ1-5	NA	CASSYLQVRQDQPQHF	TGTGCCAGCAGTTACTTGCAGGTCCGGCAGGATCAGCCCCAGCATTTT
TRBV4-2	NA	TRBJ2-7	TRBD1	CASSFLPSGTGTYEQYF	TGTGCCAGCAGCTTCCTCCCTTCGGGGACAGGGACCTACGAGCAGTACTTC
TRBV7-3	NA	TRBJ1-1	TRBD1	CASSPGGENTEAFF	TGTGCCAGCAGCCCAGGGGGCGAGAACACTGAAGCTTTCTTT
TRBV10-1	NA	TRBJ1-1	NA	CASSESRESEAFF	TGCGCCAGCAGTGAGAGTAGGGAGTCTGAAGCTTTCTTT
TRBV30	NA	TRBJ1-6	TRBD1	CAWSVGTGNSPLHF	TGTGCCTGGAGTGTAGGGACAGGGAATTCACCCCTCCACTTT